Presented here are 10 T cell receptor beta chains from one specimen sequenced in a study of liver allograft versus peripheral blood T cells. The overall study: T cell receptor repertoires in transplanted livers were compared with those in recipients' peripheral blood.

Via MiXCR, TCRdb re-called the reads, giving one row per CDR3 protein. The sample carries about 16,000 distinct CDR3 sequences, around 20% recorded once. Receptor source: a human patient who had a liver transplant. Some T cells may be supplied by the graft donor.

This clonotype was observed a handful of times. CDR3: CASTELAGGSEQFF. CDR3 sequence (DNA): TGTGCCAGCACAGAACTAGCGGGAGGAAGTGAGCAGTTCTTC. The rearrangement uses TRBV6-2 or TRBV6-3 and TRBJ2-1, with 12 bases lining up with TRBD2. Germline V lookup: CDR1 MNHEY, CDR2 SVGEGT. V was pared by 7 bases and J by 9 bases, with 7 bases of the junction left unmatched. This CDR3 spans 14 amino acids.

This clonotype was counted many times. V and J are TRBV6-1 and TRBJ2-7, with 7 bases matching TRBD2. Germline CDR1 reads MNHNS; CDR2 reads SASEGT. The CDR3 consists of 11 residues. J lost 6 bases, V lost 8 bases, and 4 bases had no gene match. The CDR3 nucleotides read TGTGCCAGCGGGGGGGGGAGCGAGCAGTACTTC. Its protein is CASGGGSEQYF.

This clonotype appeared a few times. The chain links TRBV6-5 to TRBJ2-3; D is perhaps TRBD1 or TRBD2 (6 bases each). Germline values: CDR1 MNHEY, CDR2 SVGAGI. The CDR3 has 15 residues. Between the trimmed V and J ends, which lost 8 bases and 5 bases, there was a span of 20 bases. Here the CDR3 reads CASWFKGGLKDTQYF. The CDR3 coding sequence is TGTGCCAGCTGGTTTAAAGGGGGGTTGAAAGATACGCAGTATTTT.

The V gene is TRBV6-1, the J gene TRBJ2-1; D might be TRBD1 or TRBD2, each matching 5 bases. CDR1 MNHNS and CDR2 SASEGT come from the germline V gene. The V end was cut by 6 bases, the J end by 7 bases, with 13 bases between. The CDR3 consists of 13 residues. DNA of the CDR3: TGTGCCAGCAGCCCGGGGCGGTTGAATGAGCAGTTCTTC. Encoded protein: CASSPGRLNEQFF.

By frequency in the sample, this clonotype is medium-sized. The genes are TRBV27 and TRBJ2-7; 9 bases fit TRBD1. CDR3 size: 15 residues. Trimming removed 5 bases from V and 4 bases from J; junction bases left unmatched: 9. Germline V gives CDR1 MNHEY, CDR2 SMNVEV (reference sequence). CDR3 residues: CASSETGGPLYEQYF. The CDR3, as DNA: TGTGCCAGCAGTGAAACAGGGGGCCCTTTATACGAGCAGTACTTC.

This clonotype has just a few counts. This chain's CDR3 is CASSLSTYGYTF. Here the CDR3 DNA reads TGTGCCAGCAGTTTAAGCACCTATGGCTACACCTTC. The chain combines TRBV28 with TRBJ1-2, with D unresolved. CDR3 length: 12 amino acids. From germline, CDR1 is MDHEN and CDR2 SYDVKM. V was cut by 2 bases and J by 4 bases, with 5 bases left in between.

This clonotype has ten or more counts. V usage is TRBV20-1 and J usage is TRBJ1-2; unclear D gene. V was cut by 0 bases and J by 2 bases, with 10 bases left in between. Germline lookup yields CDR1 DFQATT and CDR2 SNEGSKA (reference sequence). The CDR3 extends over 14 amino acids. This chain's CDR3 is CSARDLASNYGYTF. CDR3 sequence (DNA): TGCAGTGCTAGAGATCTTGCCAGCAACTATGGCTACACCTTC.

This clonotype was observed a few times. This chain links TRBV11-1 with TRBJ2-1; D is undetermined. V shed 5 bases and J shed 4 bases, with 12 bases lying between them. Looked up from germline, CDR1 is SGHAT and CDR2 is FQDESV (reference sequence). This CDR3 spans 14 amino acids. Here the CDR3 DNA reads TGTGCCAGCAGCGCGCTGATGGGGTACAATGAGCAGTTCTTC. Its translation is CASSALMGYNEQFF. Full variable domain (remainder filled in from reference TRBV11-1 and TRBJ2-1): EAEVAQSPRYKITEKSQAVAFWCDPISGHATLYWYRQILGQGPELLVQFQDESVVDDSQLPKDRFSAERLKGVDSTLKIQPAELGDSAMYLCASSALMGYNEQFFGPGTRLTVL.

By share of the sample, this clonotype is medium-sized. V is TRBV29-1 and J is TRBJ1-2; D gene ambiguous. V was shortened by 2 bases and J by 5 bases, with 18 bases between the two germline ends. The CDR3 is made up of 15 amino acids. Germline V gene lookup returns CDR1 SQVTM and CDR2 ANQGSEA. The CDR3: CSVELVQPESYGYTF. CDR3 bases: TGCAGCGTTGAATTGGTCCAGCCAGAAAGTTATGGCTACACCTTC. Drawing the rest from reference TRBV29-1 and TRBJ1-2, the complete variable domain is SAVISQKPSRDICQRGTSLTIQCQVDSQVTMMFWYRQQPGQSLTLIATANQGSEATYESGFVIDKFPISRPNLTFSTLTVSNMSPEDSSIYLCSVELVQPESYGYTFGSGTRLTVV.

This clonotype was observed at least ten times. This chain links TRBV5-6 with TRBJ2-2; TRBD2 matches 9 bases. CDR1 is SGHDT and CDR2 is YYEEEE in the germline V gene. CDR3 length: 16 residues. V was pared by 0 bases and J by 1 base, with 1 base of the junction left unmatched. The CDR3 loop is CASSLGTSVNTGELFF. The CDR3 DNA sequence: TGTGCCAGCAGCTTGGGGACTAGCGTGAACACCGGGGAGCTGTTTTTT. The variable domain in full, completed from reference TRBV5-6 and TRBJ2-2, reads DAGVTQSPTHLIKTRGQQVTLRCSPKSGHDTVSWYQQALGQGPQFIFQYYEEEERQRGNFPDRFSGHQFPNYSSELNVNALLLGDSALYLCASSLGTSVNTGELFFGEGSRLTVL.